This TCR beta chain stems from a study of blood T cells in healthy people across ages. Whole-study findings and limits: No conclusive comparison of naive versus antigen-experienced cells was possible with unsorted PBMCs.

A J-beta primer mix and a sample-barcoded 5' primer were used in a second PCR of about 7 to 12 cycles. Carrying 12 random nucleotides, a template-switch adaptor labeled each individual cDNA molecule. TCRdb re-derived calls from the 5' RACE reads in MiXCR, one entry per CDR3 protein. The repertoire holds about 800,000 distinct CDR3 sequences, 55% to 70% seen once, with approximately 21% in the top ten. Drawing of peripheral blood yielded roughly 9.8 milliliters from each donor. In the case of this clonotype: Its antigen is not identified.

The receptor was derived from a man aged 25 to 40 in good health. The specimen was blood.

The CDR3 bases are TGCAGTGCTAGAGATCTAGACAGATCTTACGGCTACACCTTC. It is translated as CSARDLDRSYGYTF. This rearrangement joins TRBV20-1 to TRBJ1-2, with D possibly being TRBD1 (5 bases). Deletions cut 0 bases from V and 8 bases from J, with 16 bases between. CDR1 is DFQATT, CDR2 SNEGSKA, per germline (reference sequence). This CDR3 spans 14 amino acids.